The source of this T cell receptor (beta chain) is a study of radiation and T cells in renal cell carcinoma. Study-wide results and caveats: Top tumor clonotypes rose in blood 2 weeks post-radiation, then contracted.

Germline loops: CDR1 SGDLS, CDR2 YYNGEE. The V gene lost 4 bases and the J gene lost 5 bases, with 12 bases spanning the gap. This CDR3 has 13 residues. The repertoire was sequenced with immunoSEQ multiplex PCR; TCRdb's copy has only in-frame clones and lacks some. In the table there are approximately 83,000 clones, approximately 86% of which are singletons. In regard to this clone: The antigen remains undetermined.

Time point reported: blood 4 weeks post-SBRT, at nephrectomy. The treatment is: 15 Gy SBRT to primary tumor, nephrectomy 4 weeks later. The starting material was blood, obtained from a patient whose treatment included radiotherapy and nephrectomy. The genes are TRBV9 and TRBJ1-2, with D possibly being TRBD1 (6 bases). The sequence was collected from a man aged 45 to 65 with renal cell carcinoma. CDR3 sequence (DNA): TGTGCCAGCAGCTTATCGGACAGTTATGGCTACACCTTC. Protein sequence: CASSLSDSYGYTF. Full variable domain (missing parts from reference TRBV9 and TRBJ1-2): DSGVTQTPKHLITATGQRVTLRCSPRSGDLSVYWYQQSLDQGLQFLIQYYNGEERAKGNILERFSAQQFPDLHSELNLSSLELGDSALYFCASSLSDSYGYTFGSGTRLTVV.